This entry describes one T cell receptor beta chain. Its antigen remains unidentified. This sample was included in a study of T cell responses to AZD1222 COVID-19 vaccine. CDR1 is SGHTA and CDR2 is FQGNSA in the germline V gene. The CDR3 loop spans 16 amino acids. Trimming took 0 bases from V and 1 from J, leaving 10 bases between them. Whole-study results and caveats: No repertoire was sampled before or during the peak T cell response, only after it.

Analyses pooled second doses at about 4 or about 12 weeks. Clones were read by immunoSEQ multiplex PCR, and TCRdb kept only the in-frame ones, dropping some. The data show 180,000 or so clones, with 92% seen just once and 1% to 1.5% held by the top ten. This sequence joins TRBV7-2 and TRBJ1-5; no reliable D call. This specimen consisted of peripheral blood, obtained 28 days after the second AZD1222 dose. This sequence originates from an adult who received the AZD1222 COVID-19 vaccine. CDR3 DNA sequence: TGTGCCAGCAGCTTAGCCGGGCCACAGAGCAATCAGCCCCAGCATTTT. This codes for CASSLAGPQSNQPQHF. Using reference TRBV7-2 and TRBJ1-5 for the parts outside the CDR3, the full variable domain is GAGVSQSPSNKVTEKGKDVELRCDPISGHTALYWYRQSLGQGLEFLIYFQGNSAPDKSGLPSDRFSAERTGGSVSTLTIQRTQQEDSAVYLCASSLAGPQSNQPQHFGDGTRLSIL.